Each of the 13 T cell receptor beta chains below was sequenced from the same sample in a study of early T cells in non-severe SARS-CoV-2 infection. TCRdb processed the 5' RACE reads anew with MiXCR; each CDR3 protein has one entry. The sample lists 70,000 to 90,000 distinct CDR3 sequences, about 12% occurring once. Sequenced: whole blood. Receptors were obtained from an adult who was a healthcare worker with PCR-confirmed SARS-CoV-2 infection or an uninfected control (not recorded which).

The genes are TRBV2 and TRBJ1-4; D not resolved. CDR3 length: 17 amino acids. Germline CDR1 and CDR2: SNHLY and FYNNEI. V lost 6 bases and J lost 0, with 17 bases in between. Here the CDR3 reads CASRARGVAATNEKLFF. The CDR3 coding sequence is TGTGCCAGCAGGGCCCGTGGGGTTGCTGCAACTAATGAAAAACTGTTTTTT. The whole variable domain, filled in from reference TRBV2 and TRBJ1-4, reads EPEVTQTPSHQVTQMGQEVILRCVPISNHLYFYWYRQILGQKVEFLVSFYNNEISEKSEIFDDQFSVERPDGSNFTLKIRSTKLEDSAMYFCASRARGVAATNEKLFFGSGTQLSVL.

The rearrangement links TRBV9 to TRBJ2-3; maybe TRBD2 (6 bases). Trimming pared 5 bases from V and 2 bases from J, leaving 12 bases between. Germline CDR1 reads SGDLS; CDR2 reads YYNGEE. This CDR3 is built from 14 residues. CDR3 sequence (DNA): TGTGCCAGCAGTGGGGACTCCCTCACAGATACGCAGTATTTT. It translates to CASSGDSLTDTQYF.

This clonotype showed up many times. The rearrangement uses TRBV12-3 or TRBV12-4 and TRBJ2-7, with D perhaps matching TRBD2 (6 bases). Trimming left V 5 bases short and J 1 base short, with 15 bases between. This CDR3 region has 15 residues. The CDR3 reads CASSPAGGLSYEQYF. The CDR3, as DNA: TGTGCCAGCAGTCCAGCGGGTGGGTTATCCTACGAGCAGTACTTC.

The chain links TRBV10-2 to TRBJ2-5, with 12 bases matching TRBD2. CDR3 size: 16 residues. V trimming: 3 bases; J trimming: 4 bases; junction bases outside the gene matches: 6. The germline V gene has CDR1 WSHSY and CDR2 SAAADI. As DNA, the CDR3 is TGCGCCAGCAGTGATCCGTCACTAGCGGGAGGAGAGACCCAGTACTTC. Residues: CASSDPSLAGGETQYF.

V is TRBV15 and J is TRBJ2-3, with 14 bases aligning to TRBD2. The CDR3 totals 19 residues. Trimming took 5 bases from V and 1 from J; bases not matched to a gene: 11. The germline V gene encodes CDR1 LNHNV and CDR2 YYDKDF (reference sequence). CDR3 sequence (DNA): TGTGCCACCAGCCCCCCCGGACTAGCGGGAGGTTGGGGCACAGATACGCAGTATTTT. Its translation: CATSPPGLAGGWGTDTQYF.

This clonotype turned up a few times. The V gene is TRBV28, the J gene TRBJ1-6; D call uncertain. The CDR3 totals 14 residues. Trimming took off 3 bases at V and 6 bases at J, with 9 bases between the two ends. Germline CDR1 reads MDHEN; CDR2 reads SYDVKM. The CDR3, as DNA: TGTGCCAGCAGTTTTAAGGGCAGTAATTCACCCCTCCACTTT. Translated: CASSFKGSNSPLHF.

This clonotype has at least ten counts. This chain links TRBV10-2 with TRBJ1-5; TRBD1 aligns across 9 bases. The V gene's germline CDR1 is WSHSY and CDR2 SAAADI. V lost 4 bases and J lost 4; bases outside the gene matches: 8. The CDR3 is 16 amino acids. The CDR3 coding sequence is TGCGCCAGCAGTGGGGGACAGGGAGAGAGAAATCAGCCCCAGCATTTT. Its translation: CASSGGQGERNQPQHF.

The chain uses TRBV9 and TRBJ2-3; D gene uncertain. This CDR3 comprises 14 residues. Germline V gene data show CDR1 as SGDLS and CDR2 as YYNGEE. V was shortened by 0 bases and J by 1 base, with 6 bases between the two germline ends. CDR3 protein: CASSVGRGTDTQYF. DNA of the CDR3: TGTGCCAGCAGCGTAGGGCGAGGCACAGATACGCAGTATTTT.

V is TRBV28 and J is TRBJ2-1; unclear D gene. The CDR3 totals 13 residues. Per germline, CDR1 MDHEN and CDR2 SYDVKM. V gave up 4 bases and J gave up 7 bases, with 11 bases separating them. CDR3 nucleotide sequence: TGTGCCAGCAGTTCCTCGATAGGTAATGAGCAGTTCTTC. This codes for CASSSSIGNEQFF.

The sample holds a few counts of this clonotype. CDR3 sequence: CASSYSTADTYEQYF. The CDR3 DNA reads TGTGCCAGCAGTTACTCGACAGCGGATACCTACGAGCAGTACTTC. The chain recombines TRBV6-6 with TRBJ2-7, with D possibly being TRBD1 or TRBD2 (5 bases each). Trimming cost V 0 bases and J 2 bases, with 11 bases left between them. This CDR3 spans 15 amino acids. Per germline, CDR1 MNHNY and CDR2 SVGAGI (reference sequence).

The table lists this clonotype with many counts. The chain employs TRBV28 and TRBJ1-2; 7 nucleotides line up with TRBD1. This CDR3 spans 12 amino acids. With 6 bases clipped from V and 8 bases from J, the junction kept 6 bases outside the gene matches. Germline values: CDR1 MDHEN, CDR2 SYDVKM. In DNA, the CDR3 is TGTGCCAGCAGAAAGGGGGCGAGGGGCTACACCTTC. It encodes CASRKGARGYTF.

The chain recombines TRBV29-1 with TRBJ2-3; 9 nucleotides align to TRBD2. The CDR3 loop spans 15 amino acids. Germline CDR1 is SQVTM and CDR2 is ANQGSEA. V was pared by 3 bases and J by 1 base, with 5 bases of the junction left unmatched. The CDR3 protein is CSVDRIAGGTDTQYF. The CDR3, as DNA: TGCAGCGTTGACAGAATAGCGGGAGGCACAGATACGCAGTATTTT.

This clonotype was picked up a small number of times. This chain connects TRBV28 to TRBJ1-4, with a tentative D call TRBD1 (5 bases). In germline, CDR1 is MDHEN, CDR2 SYDVKM. With 6 bases removed from V and 2 bases from J, the gap between germline ends came to 13 bases. The CDR3 covers 15 residues. The CDR3 protein is CASSYRGVTNEKLFF. In DNA, the CDR3 is TGTGCCAGCAGCTACAGAGGGGTGACTAATGAAAAACTGTTTTTT. Looking up the rest from reference TRBV28 and TRBJ1-4 gives the full variable domain: DVKVTQSSRYLVKRTGEKVFLECVQDMDHENMFWYRQDPGLGLRLIYFSYDVKMKEKGDIPEGYSVSREKKERFSLILESASTNQTSMYLCASSYRGVTNEKLFFGSGTQLSVL.